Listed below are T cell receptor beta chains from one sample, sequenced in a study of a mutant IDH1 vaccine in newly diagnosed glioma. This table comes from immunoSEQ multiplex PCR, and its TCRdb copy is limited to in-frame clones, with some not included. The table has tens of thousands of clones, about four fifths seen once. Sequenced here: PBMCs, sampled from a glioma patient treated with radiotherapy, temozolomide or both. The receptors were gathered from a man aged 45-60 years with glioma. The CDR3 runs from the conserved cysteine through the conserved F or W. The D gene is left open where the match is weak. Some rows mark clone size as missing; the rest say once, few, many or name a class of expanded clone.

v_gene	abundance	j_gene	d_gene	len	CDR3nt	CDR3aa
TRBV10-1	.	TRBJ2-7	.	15	TGCGCCAGCAGTGAGCTCGGTGGGGGGTTCCACGAGCAGTACTTC	CASSELGGGFHEQYF
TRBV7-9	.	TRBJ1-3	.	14	TGTGCCAGCAGTCAACGGATATCTGGAAACACCATATATTTT	CASSQRISGNTIYF
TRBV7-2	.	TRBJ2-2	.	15	TGTGCCAGCAGCTTAGCGGGCAGGGGTGCCGGGGAGCTGTTTTTT	CASSLAGRGAGELFF
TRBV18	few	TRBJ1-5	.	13	TGTGCCAGCTCACCAGCTAGCAATCAGCCCCAGCATTTT	CASSPASNQPQHF
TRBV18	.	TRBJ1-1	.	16	TGTGCCAGCTCACCACCTTCCGGGGGCTACGACACTGAAGCTTTCTTT	CASSPPSGGYDTEAFF
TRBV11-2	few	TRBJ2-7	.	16	TGTGCCAGCAGCTTAGTACCTCTCCTGAGCTCCTACGAGCAGTACTTC	CASSLVPLLSSYEQYF
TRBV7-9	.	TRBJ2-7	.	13	TGTGCCAGCAGCAGCGGACCGAGCTACGAGCAGTACTTC	CASSSGPSYEQYF
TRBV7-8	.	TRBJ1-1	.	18	TGTGCCAGCAGCTTATCAGGGGTCCGAAGGACCGGTCATGGTGAAGCTTTCTTT	CASSLSGVRRTGHGEAFF
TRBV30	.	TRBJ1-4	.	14	TGTGCCTGGAGCCCAAGAGGGAGCGGCGAAAAACTGTTTTTT	CAWSPRGSGEKLFF
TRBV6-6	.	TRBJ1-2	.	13	TGTGCCAGCAAATCGGGGGGCGAGGGTGGCTACACCTTC	CASKSGGEGGYTF
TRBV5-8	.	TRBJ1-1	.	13	TGTGCCAGCAGCTCCGACAGGCGGTATGAAGCTTTCTTT	CASSSDRRYEAFF
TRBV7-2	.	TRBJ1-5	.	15	TGTGCCAGCAGCCCGCAATGGGGTGGCAATCAGCCCCAGCATTTT	CASSPQWGGNQPQHF
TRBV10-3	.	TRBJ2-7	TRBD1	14	TGTGCCATCAGAGACGGGACAGGGGGGTACGAGCAGTACTTC	CAIRDGTGGYEQYF
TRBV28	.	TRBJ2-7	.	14	TGTGCCAGCAGTGAAGGACAAGCCCCCTACGAGCAGTACTTC	CASSEGQAPYEQYF
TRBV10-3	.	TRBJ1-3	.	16	TGTGCCATCAGTGAGTCCGGGGCAGGGACTGGAAACACCATATATTTT	CAISESGAGTGNTIYF
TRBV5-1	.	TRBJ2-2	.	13	TGCGCCAGCAGCTTGGAGGGGACCGGGGAGCTGTTTTTT	CASSLEGTGELFF
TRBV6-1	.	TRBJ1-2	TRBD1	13	TGTGCCAGCTTAGGGACAGACGTCTATGGCTACACCTTC	CASLGTDVYGYTF
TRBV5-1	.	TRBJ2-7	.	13	TGCGCCAGCAGCTTGGACAGGGCCTACGAGCAGTACTTC	CASSLDRAYEQYF
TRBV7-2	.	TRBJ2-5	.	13	TGTGCCAGCAGCCCCCTGAGGGGAGAGACCCAGTACTTC	CASSPLRGETQYF
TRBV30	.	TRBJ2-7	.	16	TGTGCCTGGAGTAGACCCGGGACACTTCTCACCTACGAGCAGTACTTC	CAWSRPGTLLTYEQYF
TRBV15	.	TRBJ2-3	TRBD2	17	TGTGCCACCAGCAGAGATGGGACTAGCGGGGCGCTGGATACGCAGTATTTT	CATSRDGTSGALDTQYF
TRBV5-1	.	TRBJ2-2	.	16	TGCGCCAGCAGCGCCTCAGGGGCCTTATTCACCGGGGAGCTGTTTTTT	CASSASGALFTGELFF
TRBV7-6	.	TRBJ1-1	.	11	TGTGCCAGCAGCTTAGGGACAGAAGCTTTCTTT	CASSLGTEAFF
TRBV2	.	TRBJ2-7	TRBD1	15	TGTGCCAGCAGTGGAGGGGACAGGGGTTCCTACGAGCAGTACTTC	CASSGGDRGSYEQYF
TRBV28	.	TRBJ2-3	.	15	TGTGCCAGCAACTATGGGGGCTCGAGCACAGATACGCAGTATTTT	CASNYGGSSTDTQYF
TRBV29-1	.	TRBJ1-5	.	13	TGCAGCGCTACAGGGTGGGAAGGTCAGCCCCAGCATTTT	CSATGWEGQPQHF
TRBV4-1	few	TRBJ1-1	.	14	TGCGCCAGCAGCCAAGGGGGCTCGAACACTGAAGCTTTCTTT	CASSQGGSNTEAFF
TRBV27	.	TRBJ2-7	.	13	TGTGCCAGCAGTCCTGGGTTCGGGGGCGAGCAGTACTTC	CASSPGFGGEQYF
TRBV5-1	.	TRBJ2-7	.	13	TGCGCCAGCAGCTTACTTGATTCCTACGAGCAGTACTTC	CASSLLDSYEQYF
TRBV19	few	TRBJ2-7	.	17	TGTGCCAGTAGTATGAACCCGACAGGATGGCCTCCAGACGAGCAGTACTTC	CASSMNPTGWPPDEQYF
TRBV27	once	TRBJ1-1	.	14	TGTGCCAGCAGTTTTGGGGGGGGGAACACTGAAGCTTTCTTT	CASSFGGGNTEAFF
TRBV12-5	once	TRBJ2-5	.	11	TGTGCTAGTGGTTCCGCGGAGACCCAGTACTTC	CASGSAETQYF
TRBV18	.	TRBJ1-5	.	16	TGTGCCAGCTCACCCCAAGAAAGGGGCAGCAATCAGCCCCAGCATTTT	CASSPQERGSNQPQHF
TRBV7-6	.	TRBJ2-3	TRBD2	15	TGTGCCAGCAGCTTTCCAGCGGGGGCCGTAGATACGCAGTATTTT	CASSFPAGAVDTQYF
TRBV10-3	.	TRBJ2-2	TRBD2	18	TGTGCCATCAGTGTCGGCCTAGCGGGGGCCAGACCGACCGGGGAGCTGTTTTTT	CAISVGLAGARPTGELFF
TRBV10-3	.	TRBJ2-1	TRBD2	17	TGTGCCATCAGTGGGTCCGCGCGGGGGTTCCGCGAGAATGAGCAGTTCTTC	CAISGSARGFRENEQFF
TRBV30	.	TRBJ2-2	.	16	TGTGCCTGGAGTCTCTCTCGGACAGCGAACACCGGGGAGCTGTTTTTT	CAWSLSRTANTGELFF
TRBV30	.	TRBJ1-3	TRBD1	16	TGTGCCTGGAGTCGGACAGGACAACTCTCTGGAAACACCATATATTTT	CAWSRTGQLSGNTIYF
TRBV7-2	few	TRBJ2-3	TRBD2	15	TGTGCCAGCAGCTTAGGGGGGAGACTAGCCCATACGCAGTATTTT	CASSLGGRLAHTQYF
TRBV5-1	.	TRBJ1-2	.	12	TGCGCCAGTAGGGGGGCGAACTATGGCTACACCTTC	CASRGANYGYTF
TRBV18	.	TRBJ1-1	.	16	TGTGCCAGCTCACCAGCTGGCAGCCGATTCGCCACTGAAGCTTTCTTT	CASSPAGSRFATEAFF
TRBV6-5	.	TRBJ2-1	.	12	TGTGCCAGCAGTCTTCCGGGGGACGAGCAGTTCTTC	CASSLPGDEQFF
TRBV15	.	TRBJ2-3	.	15	TGTGCCACCAGCAGAGGAAGGGGCGGCACAGATACGCAGTATTTT	CATSRGRGGTDTQYF
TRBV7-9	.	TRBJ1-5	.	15	TGTGCCAGCAGCTTGGCCGGGCCTTGGAATCAGCCCCAGCATTTT	CASSLAGPWNQPQHF
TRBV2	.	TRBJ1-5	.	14	TGTGCCAGCAGTGAAGGAGGGGGCAATCAGCCCCAGCATTTT	CASSEGGGNQPQHF
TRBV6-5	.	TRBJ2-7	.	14	TGTGCCAGCAGTCAGACGGCGTTCTCCTACGAGCAGTACTTC	CASSQTAFSYEQYF
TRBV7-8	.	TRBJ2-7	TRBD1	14	TGTGCCAGCAGCCTAGGACAGGGGGCTAACGAGCAGTACTTC	CASSLGQGANEQYF